The rows below give T cell receptor beta chains drawn from one sample of a study of shared clonotypes between healthy human individuals. Using immunoSEQ multiplex PCR, the repertoire was profiled, and TCRdb retains in-frame clones only, with some absent. The profile shows about 960,000 clones, approximately 80% of them singletons. The source material was memory CD4+ T cells sorted from blood. These receptors came from a young man in good health. The CDR3 runs from the conserved cysteine through the conserved F or W. The D gene is left open where the match is weak. Only some rows state a clone size, as once, few, many or a class for expanded clones.

TRBJ2-7 TRBV28 few TRBD1 CASSPPDRGGEQYF TGTGCCAGCAGCCCCCCGGACAGGGGAGGCGAGCAGTACTTC
TRBJ2-7 TRBV13 NA NA CASSMGDRAGYEQYF TGTGCCAGCAGCATGGGGGATCGAGCCGGCTACGAGCAGTACTTC
TRBJ2-5 TRBV5-4 NA NA CASSLAGVETQYF TGTGCCAGCAGCTTGGCTGGGGTCGAGACCCAGTACTTC
TRBJ2-7 TRBV5-1 NA NA CASSLTGDQTYEQYF TGCGCCAGCAGCTTGACCGGGGACCAAACCTACGAGCAGTACTTC
TRBJ1-1 TRBV6-5 few NA CASSSGNTEAFF TGTGCCAGCAGTTCAGGGAACACTGAAGCTTTCTTT
TRBJ1-4 TRBV5-4 NA TRBD1 CASSYGTGSWEKLFF TGTGCCAGCAGCTACGGGACAGGGAGTTGGGAAAAACTGTTTTTT
TRBJ2-7 TRBV11-2 once NA CASSLAQGTYEQYF TGTGCTAGCAGCTTAGCTCAGGGGACCTACGAGCAGTACTTC
TRBJ2-3 TRBV5-4 NA NA CASSLAPTDTQYF TGTGCCAGCAGCTTGGCCCCTACAGATACGCAGTATTTT
TRBJ2-1 TRBV11-2 once NA CASSLNRAVGYNEQFF TGTGCCAGCAGCTTAAATCGGGCAGTTGGGTACAATGAGCAGTTCTTC
TRBJ1-4 TRBV5-6 NA NA CAKKVRTPPF TGTGCCAAGAAGGTCAGGACACCTCCGTTT
TRBJ2-3 TRBV9 many NA CASSLRLDSADTQYF TGTGCCAGCAGCCTCCGACTAGACTCTGCAGATACGCAGTATTTT
TRBJ1-6 TRBV7-9 NA NA CASSRGTGSPGAGSPLHF TGTGCCAGCAGCCGTGGAACGGGGTCCCCAGGGGCGGGTTCACCCCTCCACTTT
TRBJ2-1 TRBV6-4 NA NA CASSVGGQDNEQFF TGTGCCAGCAGTGTCGGGGGCCAAGACAATGAGCAGTTCTTC
TRBJ1-5 TRBV9 NA NA CASSVVDSNQPQHF TGTGCCAGCAGCGTCGTCGACAGCAATCAGCCCCAGCATTTT
TRBJ1-1 TRBV19 few NA CASAIQGNTEAFF TGTGCCAGTGCTATACAGGGGAACACTGAAGCTTTCTTT
TRBJ1-3 TRBV5-1 NA NA CASSLEGSPGNTIYF TGCGCCAGCAGCCTGGAGGGCAGCCCTGGAAACACCATATATTTT
TRBJ2-1 TRBV5-8 once NA CASSPPRNPKNEQFF TGTGCCAGCAGCCCCCCCAGGAACCCGAAGAATGAGCAGTTCTTC
TRBJ2-3 TRBV5-5 NA TRBD1 CASSLSLAGGDVYTQYF TGTGCCAGCAGCTTGTCTCTTGCAGGGGGTGATGTGTATACGCAGTATTTT
TRBJ1-1 TRBV5-1 NA NA CASSPYGGNTEAFF TGCGCCAGCAGCCCGTATGGGGGGAACACTGAAGCTTTCTTT
TRBJ1-4 TRBV5-1 NA TRBD1 CASSYLTGALGELFF TGCGCCAGCAGCTACCTTACAGGGGCCCTGGGGGAACTGTTTTTT
TRBJ2-1 TRBV29-1 NA NA CSVAVDSTEQFF TGCAGCGTTGCGGTGGATAGCACTGAGCAGTTCTTC
TRBJ1-6 TRBV2 NA NA CASTEIEDSPLHF TGTGCCAGCACCGAGATAGAGGACTCACCCCTCCACTTT
TRBJ1-6 TRBV28 NA NA CASKLDGTNSPLHF TGTGCCAGCAAACTGGACGGTACTAATTCACCCCTCCACTTT
TRBJ2-7 TRBV30 NA TRBD1 CAWVGQGAYEQYF TGTGCCTGGGTAGGACAGGGCGCTTACGAGCAGTACTTC
TRBJ2-1 TRBV30 once NA CAWSVSRLSSYNEQFF TGTGCCTGGAGTGTCTCCCGGTTGAGCTCCTACAATGAGCAGTTCTTC
TRBJ2-1 TRBV30 NA NA CAWDDWGYNEQFF TGTGCCTGGGACGATTGGGGGTACAATGAGCAGTTCTTC
TRBJ1-2 TRBV6-1 NA NA CASILQGSDGYTF TGTGCCAGCATTCTACAGGGAAGTGATGGCTACACCTTC
TRBJ2-5 TRBV7-2 NA TRBD2 CASSLDETSGGTQYF TGTGCCAGCAGCTTAGACGAGACTAGCGGGGGGACCCAGTACTTC
TRBJ1-6 TRBV5-6 NA NA CASSLADLDRRNSPLHF TGTGCCAGCAGCTTGGCGGACCTGGACCGTCGTAATTCACCCCTCCACTTT
TRBJ1-2 TRBV18 NA NA CASSPEKGSGGYTF TGTGCCAGCTCACCAGAGAAGGGTTCGGGGGGCTACACCTTC
TRBJ2-7 TRBV7-8 NA NA CASSFDGWEQYF TGTGCCAGCAGCTTCGACGGGTGGGAGCAGTACTTC
TRBJ1-2 TRBV19 NA TRBD1 CASSGQGQSGYGYTF TGTGCCAGTAGTGGGCAGGGACAGTCTGGCTATGGCTACACCTTC
TRBJ2-1 TRBV18 NA NA CASSPQQGWGDGWYEQFF TGTGCCAGCTCACCACAACAGGGCTGGGGAGACGGTTGGTATGAGCAGTTCTTC
TRBJ1-1 TRBV25-1 NA NA CASSRAGNTEAFF TGTGCCAGCAGCAGGGCGGGGAACACTGAAGCTTTCTTT
TRBJ1-3 TRBV5-1 few TRBD1 CASSLTGDPYSGNTIYF TGCGCCAGCAGCCTGACAGGGGACCCCTACTCTGGAAACACCATATATTTT
TRBJ2-3 TRBV7-2 NA NA CASSSLARDPDTQYF TGTGCCAGCAGCTCCTTAGCCCGGGATCCAGATACGCAGTATTTT